The clone carrying this T cell receptor beta chain was seen a single time. Antigen unknown. Extraction of RNA preceded its reverse transcription into cDNA, which served as the sequencing template. Sequencing was performed with immunoSEQ multiplex PCR; in TCRdb, only in-frame clones are kept and a portion is missing. The data show approximately 280,000 clones, with about 62% seen just once and under 2% held by the top ten. The CDR3 spans 13 residues. CDR1 MGHDK and CDR2 SYGVNS come from the germline V gene. Trimming took 6 bases from V and 2 from J, leaving 7 bases between them. These data are taken from a study of CD8+ T cells in alopecia areata. Looking at the study overall: In an open-label trial, patients got 5 to 10 mg tofacitinib twice daily. Study observations and caveats: The study found higher clonality in lesional than normal scalp, especially in alopecia totalis/universalis. Among the top 100, expanded CD8+ clones were significantly decreased by tofacitinib, as was scalp clonality.

The treatment was: oral pan-JAK inhibitor, 5-10 mg twice daily. PBMCs served as the source from which CD4+ and CD8+ T cells were sorted. The receptor comes from a human donor with alopecia areata. The sequenced sample was CD4+ T cells sorted from blood, obtained at week 24, from a patient treated with tofacitinib. The chain employs TRBV25-1 and TRBJ2-2; D uncertain. The CDR3 loop reads CASRYTNTGELFF. As DNA, the CDR3 is TGTGCCAGCAGGTATACTAACACCGGGGAGCTGTTTTTT. Together with reference TRBV25-1 and TRBJ2-2, the CDR3 gives the full variable domain: EADIYQTPRYLVIGTGKKITLECSQTMGHDKMYWYQQDPGMELHLIHYSYGVNSTEKGDLSSESTVSRIRTEHFPLTLESARPSHTSQYLCASRYTNTGELFFGEGSRLTVL.